This record concerns one T cell receptor beta chain sequence. The antigen remains unidentified. Germline lookup yields CDR1 LNHDA and CDR2 SQIVND (reference sequence). V lost 0 bases to trimming and J lost 2 bases, with 9 bases between them. The CDR3 sequence is 15 residues long. Second-dose intervals near 4 or 12 weeks were combined. This sample was included in a study of T cell responses to AZD1222 COVID-19 vaccine. Produced via immunoSEQ multiplex PCR; TCRdb's table is partial and in-frame only. The sample carries under 140,000 clones, 92% recorded once. Findings and limits, study-wide: Baseline seropositivity occurred in only six or seven AZD1222 recipients. Repertoires were obtained only post-peak T cell response. Reports say nearly half of spike-specific TCRs go after unmutated variant regions.

The chain is built from TRBV19 and TRBJ2-3; possible D gene TRBD2, 6 bases. The clonotype comes from an adult who received the AZD1222 COVID-19 vaccine. The material was peripheral blood, obtained 28 days after the second AZD1222 dose. This chain's CDR3 is CASSIDGGSTDTQYF. CDR3 bases: TGTGCCAGTAGTATAGATGGAGGGTCCACAGATACGCAGTATTTT.